The entry below gives a single TCR beta chain sequence along with its context. TCRdb keeps only in-frame clones here, not all; method: immunoSEQ multiplex PCR. The repertoire holds roughly 100,000 clones, with about 90% as singletons. Germline V lookup: CDR1 SGHAT, CDR2 FQNNGV. V was clipped by 6 bases and J by 2 bases, with 13 bases between them. The CDR3 length is 15 residues. The sample comes from a study of T cell responses to AZD1222 COVID-19 vaccine. This sequence was found in an adult in good health. This chain links TRBV11-2 with TRBJ1-4, with a weak D call TRBD1 (5 bases). Sequencing was performed on peripheral blood, taken on day 0 of AZD1222 vaccination. CDR3 protein: CASRIEGSTNEKLFF. CDR3 DNA: TGTGCCAGCAGAATAGAGGGGTCGACTAATGAAAAACTGTTTTTT.